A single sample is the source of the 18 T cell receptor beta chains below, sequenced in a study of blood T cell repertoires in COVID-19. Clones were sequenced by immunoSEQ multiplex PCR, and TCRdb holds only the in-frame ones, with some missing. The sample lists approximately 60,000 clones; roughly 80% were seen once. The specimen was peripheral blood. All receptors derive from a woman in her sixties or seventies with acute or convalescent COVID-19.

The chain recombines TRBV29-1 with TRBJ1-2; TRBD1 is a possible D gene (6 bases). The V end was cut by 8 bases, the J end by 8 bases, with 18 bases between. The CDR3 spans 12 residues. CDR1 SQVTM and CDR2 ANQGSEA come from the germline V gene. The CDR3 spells CSLYRDARGYTF. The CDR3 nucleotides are TGCAGCTTGTACAGGGACGCGCGAGGCTACACCTTC.

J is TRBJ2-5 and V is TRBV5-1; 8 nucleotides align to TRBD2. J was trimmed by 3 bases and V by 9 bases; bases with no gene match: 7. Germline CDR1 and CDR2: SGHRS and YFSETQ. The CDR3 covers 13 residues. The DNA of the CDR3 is TGCGCCACTTCCTCGGGGGGGGAAGAGACCCAGTACTTC. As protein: CATSSGGEETQYF.

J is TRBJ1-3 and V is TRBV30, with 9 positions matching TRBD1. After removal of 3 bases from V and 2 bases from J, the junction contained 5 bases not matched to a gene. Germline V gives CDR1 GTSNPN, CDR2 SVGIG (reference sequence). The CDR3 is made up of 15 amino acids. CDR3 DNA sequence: TGTGCCTGGAGATTCCGGGACAGGGCTGGAAACACCATATATTTT. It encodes CAWRFRDRAGNTIYF.

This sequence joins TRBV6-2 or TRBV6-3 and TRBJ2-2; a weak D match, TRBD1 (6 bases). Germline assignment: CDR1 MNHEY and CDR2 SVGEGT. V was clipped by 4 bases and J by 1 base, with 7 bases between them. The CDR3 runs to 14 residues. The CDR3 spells CASSSGVNTGELFF. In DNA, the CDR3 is TGTGCCAGCAGTTCAGGGGTGAACACCGGGGAGCTGTTTTTT.

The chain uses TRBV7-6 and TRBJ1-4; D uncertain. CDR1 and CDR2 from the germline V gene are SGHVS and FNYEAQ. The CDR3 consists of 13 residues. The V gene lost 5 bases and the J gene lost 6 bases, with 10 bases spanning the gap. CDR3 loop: CASSEGLDEKLFF. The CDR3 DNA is TGTGCCAGCAGCGAGGGCTTGGATGAAAAACTGTTTTTT.

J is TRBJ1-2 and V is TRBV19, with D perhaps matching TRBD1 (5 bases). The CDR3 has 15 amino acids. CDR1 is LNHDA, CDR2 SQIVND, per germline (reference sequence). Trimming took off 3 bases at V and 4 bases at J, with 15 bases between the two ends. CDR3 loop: CASSILQSTVYGYTF. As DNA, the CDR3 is TGTGCCAGTAGTATTCTTCAATCGACAGTCTATGGCTACACCTTC.

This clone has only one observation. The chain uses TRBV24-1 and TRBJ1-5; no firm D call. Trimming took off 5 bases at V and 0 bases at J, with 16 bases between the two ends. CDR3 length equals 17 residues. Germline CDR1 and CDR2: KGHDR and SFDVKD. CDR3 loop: CATSALAEDHSNQPQHF. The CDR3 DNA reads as TGTGCCACCAGTGCCCTGGCGGAGGACCATAGCAATCAGCCCCAGCATTTT.

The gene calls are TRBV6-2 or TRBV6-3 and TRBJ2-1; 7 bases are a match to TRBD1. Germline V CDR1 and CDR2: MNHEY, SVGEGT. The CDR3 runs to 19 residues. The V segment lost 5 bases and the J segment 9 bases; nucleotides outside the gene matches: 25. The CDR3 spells CASSLRGSRGILFLGEQFF. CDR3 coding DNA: TGTGCCAGCAGTCTCAGGGGGTCTAGAGGGATCCTTTTTCTCGGTGAGCAGTTCTTC.

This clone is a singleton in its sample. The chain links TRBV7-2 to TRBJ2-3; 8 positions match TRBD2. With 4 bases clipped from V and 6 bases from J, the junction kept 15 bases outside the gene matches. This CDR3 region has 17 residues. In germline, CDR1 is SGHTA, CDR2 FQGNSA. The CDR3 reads CASSSPVSRGAGDTQYF. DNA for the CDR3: TGTGCCAGCAGCTCCCCTGTCTCGCGGGGGGCGGGGGATACGCAGTATTTT.

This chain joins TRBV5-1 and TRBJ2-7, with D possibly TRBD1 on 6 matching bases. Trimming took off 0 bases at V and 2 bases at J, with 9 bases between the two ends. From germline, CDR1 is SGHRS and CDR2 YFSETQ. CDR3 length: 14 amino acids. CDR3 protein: CASSLVQGTYEQYF. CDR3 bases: TGCGCCAGCAGCTTGGTACAGGGAACCTACGAGCAGTACTTC.

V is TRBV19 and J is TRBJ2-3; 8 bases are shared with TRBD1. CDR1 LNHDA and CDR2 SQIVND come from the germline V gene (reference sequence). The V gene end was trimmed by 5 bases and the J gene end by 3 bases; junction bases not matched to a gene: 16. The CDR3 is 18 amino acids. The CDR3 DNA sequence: TGTGCCAGTAGTTACGAACAGGGGGTTTCCTATAGGACAGATACGCAGTATTTT. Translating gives CASSYEQGVSYRTDTQYF.

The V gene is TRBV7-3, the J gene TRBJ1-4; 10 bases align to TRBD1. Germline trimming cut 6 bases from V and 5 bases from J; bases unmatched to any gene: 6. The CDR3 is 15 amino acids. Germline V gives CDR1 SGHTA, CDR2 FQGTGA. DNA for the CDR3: TGTGCCAGCAGGCCCGGACAGGGGGAAAATGAAAAACTGTTTTTT. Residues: CASRPGQGENEKLFF.

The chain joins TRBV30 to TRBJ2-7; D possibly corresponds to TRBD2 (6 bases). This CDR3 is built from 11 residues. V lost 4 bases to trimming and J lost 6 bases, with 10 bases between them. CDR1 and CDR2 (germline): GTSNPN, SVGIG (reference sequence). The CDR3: CAWTEGSEQYF. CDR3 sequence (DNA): TGTGCCTGGACGGAGGGCTCCGAGCAGTACTTC.

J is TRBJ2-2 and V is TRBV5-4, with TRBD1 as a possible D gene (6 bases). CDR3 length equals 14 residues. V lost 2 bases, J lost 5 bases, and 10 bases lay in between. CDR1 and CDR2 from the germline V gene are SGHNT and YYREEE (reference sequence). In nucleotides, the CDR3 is TGTGCCAGCAGCTTTGGGACACGGACCGGGGAGCTGTTTTTT. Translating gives CASSFGTRTGELFF.

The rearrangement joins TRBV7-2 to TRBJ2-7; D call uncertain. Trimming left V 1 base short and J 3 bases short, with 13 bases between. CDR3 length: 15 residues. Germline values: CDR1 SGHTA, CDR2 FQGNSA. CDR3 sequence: CASSLDGSRLYEQYF. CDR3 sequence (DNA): TGTGCCAGCAGCTTAGATGGGTCCAGACTCTACGAGCAGTACTTC.

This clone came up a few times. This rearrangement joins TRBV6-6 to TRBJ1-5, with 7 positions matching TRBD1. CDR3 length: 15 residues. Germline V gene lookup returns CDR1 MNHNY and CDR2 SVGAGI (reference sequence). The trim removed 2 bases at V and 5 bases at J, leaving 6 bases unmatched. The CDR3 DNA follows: TGTGCCAGCAGTTACGAGACAGGGACCGATCAGCCCCAGCATTTT. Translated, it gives CASSYETGTDQPQHF.

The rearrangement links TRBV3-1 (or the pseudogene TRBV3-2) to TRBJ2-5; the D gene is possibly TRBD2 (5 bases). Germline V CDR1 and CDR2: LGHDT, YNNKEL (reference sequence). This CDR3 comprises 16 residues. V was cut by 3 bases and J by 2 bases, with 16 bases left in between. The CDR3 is CASSQTRAGTQETQYF. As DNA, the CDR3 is TGTGCCAGCAGCCAGACGAGGGCCGGAACTCAAGAGACCCAGTACTTC.

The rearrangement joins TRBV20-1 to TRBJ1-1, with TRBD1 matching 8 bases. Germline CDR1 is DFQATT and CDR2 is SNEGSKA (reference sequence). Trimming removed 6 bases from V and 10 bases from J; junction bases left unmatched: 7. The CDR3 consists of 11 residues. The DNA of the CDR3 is TGCAGTGCCGCAGGGGGCGCGGGAGCTTTCTTT. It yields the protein CSAAGGAGAFF.